This TCR beta chain is drawn from a study of long-term antiretroviral therapy in people with HIV. Sequencing used immunoSEQ v3.0 at survey level. Using immunoSEQ multiplex PCR, the repertoire was profiled, and TCRdb retains in-frame clones only, with some absent. The sample includes more than 11,000 clones, around 76% of them seen just once. Overall study results and limits: Clones with expansion before ART led the repertoire at all time points. Collection of the blood took place between the mid-2000s and the late 2010s. The ART regimens in use then may have been less effective than current ones.

The V and J ends lost 5 bases and 4 bases respectively, with 15 bases between them. CDR1 and CDR2 (germline): MNHNS, SASEGT. The CDR3 extends over 15 amino acids. Of note for this clone: Its antigen is currently unknown.

The receptor's source is a man aged 35 to 55 with HIV. The chain links TRBV6-1 to TRBJ2-1; D possibly corresponds to TRBD1 (5 bases). The sequencing here drew on unsorted PBMCs, taken 3.1 years after starting antiretroviral therapy. The chain's CDR3 is CASSLSPGSYNEQFF. DNA of the CDR3: TGTGCCAGCAGTTTAAGTCCAGGGTCATACAATGAGCAGTTCTTC.